These T cell receptor beta chains were read from a single sample in a study of OX40 agonist ivuxolimab in advanced cancers. Measured with immunoSEQ multiplex PCR; TCRdb has only the in-frame clones, and not every one. The repertoire holds 60,000 to 65,000 clones, approximately 89% seen once, with 12% in the top ten. Specimen: CD4+ or CD8+ T cells sorted from blood, collected in a trial of the OX40 agonist ivuxolimab. The receptors come from an adult with an advanced solid tumor such as melanoma, head and neck, liver or kidney cancer. Both conserved end residues are part of each CDR3. A D gene is named only where the DNA matches it firmly. Expanded clones are given a class, and other clones once, few, many or no size at all.

CDR3: CASSLTPPLAGVETQYF
DNA: TGCGCCAGCAGCCTGACCCCACCCTTAGCGGGAGTGGAGACCCAGTACTTC
V: TRBV5-1
length: 17
D: TRBD2
J: TRBJ2-5
size: .

CDR3: CASSQDRGNNNEQFF
DNA: TGCGCCAGCAGCCAAGACAGGGGAAACAACAATGAGCAGTTCTTC
V: TRBV4-1
length: 15
D: .
J: TRBJ2-1
size: few

CDR3: CASSTSFLETQYF
DNA: TGTGCCAGTAGTACTAGCTTTCTAGAGACCCAGTACTTC
V: TRBV19
length: 13
D: .
J: TRBJ2-5
size: .

CDR3: CASSWGPNYGYTF
DNA: TGTGCCAGTAGTTGGGGGCCTAACTATGGCTACACCTTC
V: TRBV27
length: 13
D: .
J: TRBJ1-2
size: .

CDR3: CASGQGSGELFF
DNA: TGCGCCAGCGGTCAGGGTTCCGGGGAGCTGTTTTTT
V: TRBV10-1
length: 12
D: .
J: TRBJ2-2
size: .

CDR3: CASSALAGAIGTDTQYF
DNA: TGTGCCAGCAGTGCACTAGCGGGAGCTATTGGCACAGATACGCAGTATTTT
V: TRBV2
length: 17
D: TRBD2
J: TRBJ2-3
size: .

CDR3: CASSEGQGRYIYEQYF
DNA: TGTGCCAGCAGTGAAGGGCAGGGGAGATACATCTACGAGCAGTACTTC
V: TRBV6-1
length: 16
D: .
J: TRBJ2-7
size: .

CDR3: CASSMYQFNEQFF
DNA: TGTGCCAGTAGTATGTACCAGTTTAATGAGCAGTTCTTC
V: TRBV19
length: 13
D: .
J: TRBJ2-1
size: .

CDR3: CASSIVGEYEQYF
DNA: TGTGCCAGTAGTATAGTCGGAGAATACGAGCAGTACTTC
V: TRBV19
length: 13
D: .
J: TRBJ2-7
size: .

CDR3: CASSFRGYNEQFF
DNA: TGTGCCAGCAGTTTTCGGGGGTACAATGAGCAGTTCTTC
V: TRBV28
length: 13
D: .
J: TRBJ2-1
size: .

CDR3: CASSISVGYTF
DNA: TGTGCCAGCAGCATAAGTGTTGGCTACACCTTC
V: TRBV7-9
length: 11
D: .
J: TRBJ1-2
size: .

CDR3: CVRGQGENTIYF
DNA: TGCGTTAGAGGTCAGGGAGAAAACACCATATATTTT
V: TRBV10-1
length: 12
D: .
J: TRBJ1-3
size: .

CDR3: CASSEDYGGAYEQYF
DNA: TGTGCCAGCAGTGAGGATTATGGAGGCGCCTACGAGCAGTACTTC
V: TRBV6-1
length: 15
D: .
J: TRBJ2-7
size: .

CDR3: CAWSWGASYNEQFF
DNA: TGTGCCTGGAGTTGGGGGGCCAGTTACAATGAGCAGTTCTTC
V: TRBV30
length: 14
D: .
J: TRBJ2-1
size: .

CDR3: CASRNSPSGGDTQYF
DNA: TGTGCCAGCAGGAACTCCCCTAGCGGGGGAGATACGCAGTATTTT
V: TRBV4-2
length: 15
D: TRBD2
J: TRBJ2-3
size: .

CDR3: CSVAQGGATQYF
DNA: TGCAGCGTTGCACAGGGAGGCGCGACCCAGTACTTC
V: TRBV29-1
length: 12
D: .
J: TRBJ2-5
size: .

CDR3: CASSQFGGTGGRRSSEQYF
DNA: TGTGCCAGCAGCCAATTTGGGGGAACCGGAGGTCGCCGTTCGTCTGAGCAGTACTTC
V: TRBV7-3
length: 19
D: .
J: TRBJ2-7
size: .

CDR3: CASSSHGTSAYNEQFF
DNA: TGTGCCAGCAGCTCCCACGGGACTAGCGCCTACAATGAGCAGTTCTTC
V: TRBV5-6
length: 16
D: TRBD2
J: TRBJ2-1
size: .

CDR3: CASLVVTTYEQYF
DNA: TGTGCCAGCTTAGTTGTGACCACCTACGAGCAGTACTTC
V: TRBV7-3
length: 13
D: .
J: TRBJ2-7
size: .

CDR3: CASSLGQGAHYEQYF
DNA: TGCGCCAGCAGCTTGGGACAGGGGGCGCACTACGAGCAGTACTTC
V: TRBV5-1
length: 15
D: TRBD1
J: TRBJ2-7
size: .

CDR3: CASRTRGPRHNEQFF
DNA: TGTGCCAGTAGGACACGGGGGCCCCGCCACAATGAGCAGTTCTTC
V: TRBV19
length: 15
D: .
J: TRBJ2-1
size: few

CDR3: CASSLSAGGAADTQYF
DNA: TGTGCCAGCAGCTTGTCAGCGGGAGGGGCCGCAGATACGCAGTATTTT
V: TRBV5-6
length: 16
D: TRBD2
J: TRBJ2-3
size: .

CDR3: CASTFLFGGSDTQYF
DNA: TGTGCCAGCACATTCCTCTTTGGGGGATCAGATACGCAGTATTTT
V: TRBV28
length: 15
D: .
J: TRBJ2-3
size: .

CDR3: CASSFRKKEQFF
DNA: TGTGCCAGCAGCTTCAGGAAAAAGGAGCAGTTCTTC
V: TRBV5-4
length: 12
D: .
J: TRBJ2-1
size: .

CDR3: CASSVGGSRETQYF
DNA: TGTGCCAGCAGCGTAGGCGGGAGCAGAGAGACCCAGTACTTC
V: TRBV9
length: 14
D: TRBD2
J: TRBJ2-5
size: .

CDR3: CASNLGAGDEAFF
DNA: TGTGCCAGTAATCTAGGGGCAGGTGATGAAGCTTTCTTT
V: TRBV19
length: 13
D: .
J: TRBJ1-1
size: .

CDR3: CSALDVTGSGANVLTF
DNA: TGCAGCGCCCTTGACGTAACAGGGTCTGGGGCCAACGTCCTGACTTTC
V: TRBV29-1
length: 16
D: .
J: TRBJ2-6
size: .

CDR3: CASSGGRGSYEQYF
DNA: TGTGCCAGCAGTGGGGGCCGGGGCTCCTACGAGCAGTACTTC
V: TRBV6-4
length: 14
D: .
J: TRBJ2-7
size: .

CDR3: CASSFRVRVKEQYF
DNA: TGTGCCAGCAGCTTTCGCGTTAGGGTTAAGGAGCAGTACTTC
V: TRBV5-6
length: 14
D: .
J: TRBJ2-7
size: .

CDR3: CASNAPGASDEQYF
DNA: TGCGCCAGCAACGCGCCGGGAGCTAGTGACGAGCAGTACTTC
V: TRBV10-2
length: 14
D: .
J: TRBJ2-7
size: few

CDR3: CSVELRTENTEAFF
DNA: TGCAGCGTTGAACTCCGCACTGAGAACACTGAAGCTTTCTTT
V: TRBV29-1
length: 14
D: .
J: TRBJ1-1
size: few

CDR3: CASTHNPIDKSNQPQHF
DNA: TGTGCCAGTACCCATAACCCTATTGACAAGAGCAATCAGCCCCAGCATTTT
V: TRBV19
length: 17
D: .
J: TRBJ1-5
size: .

CDR3: CASSWDRAGSPLHF
DNA: TGTGCCAGCAGCTGGGACAGGGCGGGCTCACCCCTCCACTTT
V: TRBV28
length: 14
D: TRBD1
J: TRBJ1-6
size: .

CDR3: CASSLRALQETQYF
DNA: TGTGCCAGCAGTCTCCGGGCCCTCCAAGAGACCCAGTACTTC
V: TRBV27
length: 14
D: .
J: TRBJ2-5
size: .